The 24 T cell receptor beta chains given below trace back to one sample, sequenced in a study of cytomegalovirus exposure and HLA in healthy donors. The PCR ran on 60 Vbeta and 13 Jbeta primers. Produced via immunoSEQ multiplex PCR; TCRdb's table is partial and in-frame only. This sample's clone table lists roughly 79,000 clones. Sequencing input: PBMCs. These receptors all stem from a man aged 30 to 39 in good health and CMV-seronegative.

The rearrangement joins TRBV5-6 to TRBJ2-1; no clear D. The CDR3 runs to 15 residues. V was pared by 4 bases and J by 2 bases, with 13 bases between. The germline gives CDR1 SGHDT, CDR2 YYEEEE. In DNA, the CDR3 is TGTGCCAGCAGCCTTACGGCCAGGCCCTACAATGAGCAGTTCTTC. Translation: CASSLTARPYNEQFF. Combining the CDR3 with reference TRBV5-6 and TRBJ2-1 gives the whole variable domain DAGVTQSPTHLIKTRGQQVTLRCSPKSGHDTVSWYQQALGQGPQFIFQYYEEEERQRGNFPDRFSGHQFPNYSSELNVNALLLGDSALYLCASSLTARPYNEQFFGPGTRLTVL.

V is TRBV5-1 and J is TRBJ1-5; D gene ambiguous. The CDR3 loop spans 13 amino acids. The germline V gene encodes CDR1 SGHRS and CDR2 YFSETQ. Trimming took 2 bases from V and 1 from J, leaving 4 bases between them. This CDR3 is CASSFRSNQPQHF. DNA of the CDR3: TGCGCCAGCAGCTTTAGAAGCAATCAGCCCCAGCATTTT.

The genes are TRBV5-3 and TRBJ2-4; D gene uncertain. TRBV5-3 is assigned to the ORF class and has an uncertain function. This CDR3 has 17 amino acids. Trimming stripped 4 bases from V and 0 bases from J, with 17 bases between. The CDR3 nucleotides read TGTGCCAGAAGCCTGCGGCGGCCCCACCGAGCCAAAAACATTCAGTACTTC. Translation: CARSLRRPHRAKNIQYF.

The V and J genes are TRBV7-2 and TRBJ2-1, with 8 bases lining up with TRBD2. The CDR3 runs to 13 residues. Looked up from germline, CDR1 is SGHTA and CDR2 is FQGNSA. The trim removed 3 bases at V and 14 bases at J, leaving 9 bases unmatched. The CDR3 nucleotides read TGTGCCAGCAGCTTCGCCTGGGACGGGGGGGAGTTCTTC. This gives the protein CASSFAWDGGEFF.

This chain connects TRBV18 to TRBJ1-1; maybe TRBD1 (5 bases). The CDR3 contains 16 residues. Trimming stripped 0 bases from V and 0 bases from J, with 11 bases between. The germline V gene has CDR1 KGHSH and CDR2 LQKENI. CDR3 residues: CASSPPGRAMNTEAFF. The CDR3 DNA sequence: TGTGCCAGCTCACCACCGGGCAGGGCTATGAACACTGAAGCTTTCTTT. The variable domain in full, with the rest retrieved from reference TRBV18 and TRBJ1-1, is NAGVMQNPRHLVRRRGQEARLRCSPMKGHSHVYWYRQLPEEGLKFMVYLQKENIIDESGMPKERFSAEFPKEGPSILRIQQVVRGDSAAYFCASSPPGRAMNTEAFFGQGTRLTVV.

V gene TRBV19 combines with J gene TRBJ1-6, with a tentative D call TRBD1 (6 bases). The ends were cut back, 1 base at V and 7 bases at J, with 8 bases in the middle. The CDR3 length is 14 residues. The germline gives CDR1 LNHDA, CDR2 SQIVND (reference sequence). The chain's CDR3 is CASSIGTENSPLHF. The CDR3, as DNA: TGTGCCAGTAGTATAGGGACAGAAAATTCACCCCTCCACTTT.

The chain combines TRBV2 with TRBJ2-7, with D possibly matching TRBD2 (7 bases). CDR1 and CDR2 (germline): SNHLY, FYNNEI. The V end lost 6 bases, the J end lost 6 bases, and 18 bases lay between the germline ends. The CDR3 covers 14 residues. CDR3 DNA: TGTGCCAGCAGGGCCCGGGGGGCGGTATTCGAGCAGTACTTC. This encodes CASRARGAVFEQYF. Using reference TRBV2 and TRBJ2-7 for the parts outside the CDR3, the full variable domain is EPEVTQTPSHQVTQMGQEVILRCVPISNHLYFYWYRQILGQKVEFLVSFYNNEISEKSEIFDDQFSVERPDGSNFTLKIRSTKLEDSAMYFCASRARGAVFEQYFGPGTRLTVT.

The chain couples TRBV6-5 to TRBJ2-7; 9 nucleotides line up with TRBD1. CDR3 length equals 15 residues. Germline assignment: CDR1 MNHEY and CDR2 SVGAGI. V dropped 0 bases and J dropped 6; count of bases not matched to a gene: 6. The CDR3 sequence is CASSYSGTGTFEQYF. CDR3 coding DNA: TGTGCCAGCAGTTACTCGGGGACAGGGACCTTCGAGCAGTACTTC.

The chain recombines TRBV9 with TRBJ1-2, with a possible D match to TRBD1 (6 bases). The CDR3 totals 19 residues. Trimming left V 0 bases short and J 8 bases short, with 29 bases between. The germline V gene has CDR1 SGDLS and CDR2 YYNGEE. CDR3 DNA sequence: TGTGCCAGCAGCGTAGAAGGGGATCCCATCAGGGGAGTGTTTGAGGGCTACACCTTC. It yields the protein CASSVEGDPIRGVFEGYTF.

J is TRBJ2-1 and V is TRBV5-1, with 7 bases fitting TRBD1. Trimming at V came to 4 bases and at J to 4 bases, leaving 11 bases not matched to a gene. Germline CDR1 and CDR2: SGHRS and YFSETQ. This CDR3 comprises 16 residues. CDR3 sequence: CASSPGTEANYNEQFF. CDR3 coding DNA: TGCGCCAGCAGCCCCGGGACAGAAGCGAATTACAATGAGCAGTTCTTC.

The V call is TRBV5-4, the J call TRBJ1-6, with 7 bases identical to TRBD1. Germline-derived CDR1 and CDR2 are SGHNT and YYREEE (reference sequence). V gave up 1 base and J gave up 9 bases; unmatched junction bases: 4. The CDR3 is 14 amino acids. The CDR3 DNA reads TGTGCCAGCAGCTTGAGCAGGGGGGTTTCACCCCTCCACTTT. This sequence encodes CASSLSRGVSPLHF.

The J gene is TRBJ1-2, the V gene TRBV7-9; perhaps TRBD1 as D (6 bases). Germline lookup yields CDR1 SEHNR and CDR2 FQNEAQ (reference sequence). Trimming shortened V by 5 bases and J by 7 bases, and 14 bases separated the two germline ends. There are 13 residues in the CDR3. CDR3 in amino acids: CASSLTGPVGYTF. CDR3 coding DNA: TGTGCCAGCAGCCTTACAGGGCCCGTTGGCTACACCTTC.

V usage is TRBV6-5 and J usage is TRBJ1-2, with D uncertain. This CDR3 spans 14 amino acids. Trimming removed 1 base at V and 5 bases at J, with 11 bases between. Per germline, CDR1 MNHEY and CDR2 SVGAGI. The CDR3 DNA follows: TGTGCCAGCAGTTACTATGGAGTCTCGTATGGCTACACCTTC. Translation: CASSYYGVSYGYTF.

The chain combines TRBV4-2 with TRBJ2-1, with 8 positions matching TRBD2. The V gene end was trimmed by 10 bases and the J gene end by 0 bases; junction bases not matched to a gene: 5. Germline assignment: CDR1 LGHNA and CDR2 YNFKEQ. The CDR3 is made up of 14 amino acids. Here the CDR3 reads CATKRESSYNEQFF. The CDR3 bases are TGTGCCACCAAGCGGGAGAGCTCCTACAATGAGCAGTTCTTC.

This chain joins TRBV4-2 and TRBJ1-2; TRBD1 is a possible D gene (6 bases). This CDR3 contains 15 residues. In germline, CDR1 is LGHNA, CDR2 YNFKEQ. V was clipped by 0 bases and J by 8 bases, with 16 bases between them. The CDR3 reads CASSQDVQGRGGYTF. CDR3 nucleotides: TGTGCCAGCAGCCAAGATGTCCAGGGGAGAGGGGGCTACACCTTC.

CDR3 coding DNA: TGTGCCAGCAGCGTAGACGGGAGTGCCACAGATACGCAGTATTTT. Encoded protein: CASSVDGSATDTQYF. The chain recombines TRBV9 with TRBJ2-3; tentatively, D is TRBD2 (6 bases). The CDR3 has 15 amino acids. Germline lookup yields CDR1 SGDLS and CDR2 YYNGEE. V was pared by 0 bases and J by 2 bases, with 10 bases between.

V usage is TRBV19 and J usage is TRBJ1-1; 7 nucleotides line up with TRBD1. CDR3 length: 14 amino acids. The V gene's germline CDR1 is LNHDA and CDR2 SQIVND (reference sequence). V gave up 3 bases and J gave up 2 bases; unmatched junction bases: 3. CDR3 nucleotides: TGTGCCAGTAGTATGGGACAGATAAACACTGAAGCTTTCTTT. Its protein is CASSMGQINTEAFF.

V gene TRBV5-4 combines with J gene TRBJ1-2; tentative D call: TRBD1 (5 bases). This CDR3 comprises 16 residues. V was pared by 0 bases and J by 8 bases, with 20 bases between. CDR1 is SGHNT and CDR2 is YYREEE in the germline V gene (reference sequence). In DNA form, the CDR3 reads TGTGCCAGCAGCTTGGCCGCCGGGGCCCCCCGGGGGGGCTACACCTTC. Amino acid sequence: CASSLAAGAPRGGYTF. Looking up the rest from reference TRBV5-4 and TRBJ1-2 gives the full variable domain: ETGVTQSPTHLIKTRGQQVTLRCSSQSGHNTVSWYQQALGQGPQFIFQYYREEENGRGNFPPRFSGLQFPNYSSELNVNALELDDSALYLCASSLAAGAPRGGYTFGSGTRLTVV.

V usage is TRBV10-3 and J usage is TRBJ2-7, with 7 bases lining up with TRBD2. CDR1 ENHRY and CDR2 SYGVKD come from the germline V gene. The CDR3 length is 14 residues. V shed 1 base, J shed 2 bases, and the junction held 2 bases outside the gene matches. CDR3 nucleotide sequence: TGTGCCATCAGTGAGTGGGGGGGGGCCTACGAGCAGTACTTC. It specifies CAISEWGGAYEQYF.

V usage is TRBV18 and J usage is TRBJ1-3, with D possibly TRBD1 on 6 matching bases. CDR1 and CDR2 from the germline V gene are KGHSH and LQKENI. The CDR3 runs 15 residues. V lost 3 bases and J 0 bases, leaving 9 bases between the germline ends. Written as DNA, the CDR3 is TGTGCCAGCTCACCTCGGGACACCTCTGGAAACACCATATATTTT. Amino acids: CASSPRDTSGNTIYF.

The chain recombines TRBV6-5 with TRBJ1-4; D is undetermined. This CDR3 region has 16 residues. CDR1 is MNHEY, CDR2 SVGAGI, per germline. The V gene lost 4 bases and the J gene lost 1 base, with 13 bases spanning the gap. DNA of the CDR3: TGTGCCAGCAGTTCCGTCAAACAGCTAACTAATGAAAAACTGTTTTTT. It specifies CASSSVKQLTNEKLFF.

The chain uses TRBV29-1 and TRBJ2-1; 8 bases match TRBD1. Germline CDR1 SQVTM, CDR2 ANQGSEA. Trimming removed 1 base from V and 9 bases from J; junction bases left unmatched: 8. The CDR3 sequence is 14 residues long. CDR3 DNA sequence: TGCAGCGTTGAAGGATTGCGCCAGGGGGCTGAGCAGTTCTTC. Encoded protein: CSVEGLRQGAEQFF.

The chain employs TRBV5-1 and TRBJ2-7, with D unclear. The germline V gene encodes CDR1 SGHRS and CDR2 YFSETQ. The CDR3 is made up of 15 amino acids. Between the trimmed V and J ends, which lost 0 bases and 4 bases, there was a span of 14 bases. Here the CDR3 DNA reads TGCGCCAGCAGCTTGGCCCCTGACAACAGATACGAGCAGTACTTC. Translated: CASSLAPDNRYEQYF.

The J gene is TRBJ1-4, the V gene TRBV25-1; weak D call: TRBD1 (5 bases). Germline V gives CDR1 MGHDK, CDR2 SYGVNS. There are 17 residues in the CDR3. V was shortened by 3 bases and J by 4 bases, with 18 bases between the two germline ends. CDR3 amino acids: CASSDPGRGAGNEKLFF. CDR3 coding DNA: TGTGCCAGCAGTGACCCTGGGAGGGGCGCCGGTAATGAAAAACTGTTTTTT.